This TCR beta chain stems from a study of regulatory T cells in long-lasting Graves disease. The time point: newly diagnosed GD, antithyroid drugs for less than 3 months. Following extraction of RNA from PBMCs, that RNA was used to make the TCR library. This clonotype was seen many times. Germline V lookup: CDR1 SEHNR, CDR2 FQNEAQ (reference sequence). The CDR3 is 15 amino acids. The J segment lost 3 bases and the V segment lost 6 bases, leaving 8 bases of the junction unmatched. Sequencing libraries for TCR beta were prepared with iRepertoire HTBI primers and Arm-PCR of CDR3 regions. TCRdb ran MiXCR on the multiplex PCR reads and lists one entry per CDR3 protein. The repertoire holds under 250,000 distinct CDR3 sequences, with around 20% as singletons. These data also formed part of another study, on T cells in Graves' hyperthyroidism and ophthalmopathy.

The chain is built from TRBV7-9 and TRBJ2-1, with 7 positions matching TRBD2. This clonotype was sampled from a woman aged 30 to 39 with Graves disease. Sequencing used peripheral blood mononuclear cells (PBMCs), obtained at new diagnosis, from a patient treated with antithyroid drugs. The CDR3 nucleotides read TGTGCCAGCAGACCTAGCGGCCGAGGCTACAATGAGCAGTTCTTC. This translates into CASRPSGRGYNEQFF.